The 25 T cell receptor beta chains in this list originate from one sample, sequenced in a study of human T cells and chemical hapten exposure. Time point meaning: patch test 2, 6 weeks after DPC sensitization. Treatment noted: therapeutic diphenylcyclopropenone sensitization with weekly scalp DPC. MiXCR, applied by TCRdb to the RACE reads, yields one record per CDR3 protein. The sample has roughly 24,000 distinct CDR3 sequences; over 9% are singletons. Sequences were derived from whole blood, sampled in connection with sensitization to the hapten diphenylcyclopropenone (DPC). The receptors stem from a man under 40 with alopecia areata. Some clones in this sample may be carry-over from other donors' samples.

The chain has TRBV7-6 and TRBJ2-3, with 10 nucleotides matching TRBD1. Looked up from germline, CDR1 is SGHVS and CDR2 is FNYEAQ. The CDR3 spans 15 residues. The trim removed 5 bases at V and 7 bases at J, leaving 9 bases unmatched. CDR3 in amino acids: CASSPPRDRGNTQYF. As DNA, the CDR3 is TGTGCCAGCAGCCCCCCCAGGGACAGGGGAAATACGCAGTATTTT.

This clonotype was counted ten times or more. CDR3 in amino acids: CASSLDWTSGSSYNEQFF. DNA of the CDR3: TGTGCCAGCAGCTTAGATTGGACTAGCGGTAGCTCCTACAATGAGCAGTTCTTC. This sequence joins TRBV11-2 and TRBJ2-1; TRBD2 matches 10 bases. Germline V gene data show CDR1 as SGHAT and CDR2 as FQNNGV. With V trimmed by 0 bases and J by 0 bases, 5 bases remained unmatched. The CDR3 is 18 residues long.

This clonotype was recorded at least ten times. V and J are TRBV11-2 and TRBJ1-4, with a possible D match to TRBD1 (5 bases). Germline lookup yields CDR1 SGHAT and CDR2 FQNNGV. Deletions cut 4 bases from V and 5 bases from J, with 14 bases between. This CDR3 is built from 15 residues. The CDR3 loop reads CASSSQGVANEKLFF. The CDR3 coding sequence is TGTGCCAGCAGCTCGCAGGGAGTTGCAAATGAAAAACTGTTTTTT.

The chain has TRBV19 and TRBJ2-2; D not resolved. This CDR3 is built from 14 residues. Germline-derived CDR1 and CDR2 are LNHDA and SQIVND (reference sequence). Trimming removed 3 bases at V and 3 bases at J, with 8 bases between. CDR3 coding DNA: TGTGCCAGTAGTATCCGCCCAGACACCGGGGAGCTGTTTTTT. As protein: CASSIRPDTGELFF. Filled out from reference TRBV19 and TRBJ2-2, the complete variable domain reads DGGITQSPKYLFRKEGQNVTLSCEQNLNHDAMYWYRQDPGQGLRLIYYSQIVNDFQKGDIAEGYSVSREKKESFPLTVTSAQKNPTAFYLCASSIRPDTGELFFGEGSRLTVL.

This clonotype was counted at least ten times. V usage is TRBV2 and J usage is TRBJ1-1; tentatively, D is TRBD1 (5 bases). The germline V gene has CDR1 SNHLY and CDR2 FYNNEI. The CDR3 sequence is 14 residues long. V shed 6 bases and J shed 1 base, with 12 bases lying between them. CDR3 residues: CASSSGHPNTEAFF. CDR3 nucleotides: TGTGCCAGCAGCTCAGGACACCCGAACACTGAAGCTTTCTTT.

By share, this clonotype ranks as medium-sized. This chain uses TRBV30 with TRBJ2-1; 8 nucleotides align to TRBD2. The CDR3 contains 15 residues. Germline trimming cut 0 bases from V and 4 bases from J; bases unmatched to any gene: 5. CDR1 and CDR2 from the germline V gene are GTSNPN and SVGIG (reference sequence). In nucleotides, the CDR3 is TGTGCCTGGAGTGTGGCTAGCGGGTCGTACAATGAGCAGTTCTTC. Translation: CAWSVASGSYNEQFF.

This clonotype was observed many times. V and J are TRBV5-1 and TRBJ1-4; tentatively, D is TRBD1 (5 bases). Between the trimmed V and J ends, which lost 1 base and 7 bases, there was a span of 8 bases. The CDR3 loop spans 13 amino acids. Looked up from germline, CDR1 is SGHRS and CDR2 is YFSETQ. The CDR3 DNA sequence: TGCGCCAGCAGCTTGAGGGACGGTGAAAAACTGTTTTTT. Translating gives CASSLRDGEKLFF.

This clonotype has a count of ten or more. This chain links TRBV6-6 with TRBJ1-2; the D gene is possibly TRBD1 (6 bases). This CDR3 spans 14 amino acids. V shed 8 bases and J shed 8 bases, with 21 bases lying between them. Germline values: CDR1 MNHNY, CDR2 SVGAGI (reference sequence). The DNA for the CDR3 is TGTGCCAGCCTTCTAGGGGGGCGCGGAGAGGGCTACACCTTC. The encoded protein is CASLLGGRGEGYTF.

The sample holds a few counts of this clonotype. The V and J genes are TRBV3-1 and TRBJ2-7, with TRBD2 matching 7 bases. The V gene's germline CDR1 is LGHDT and CDR2 YNNKEL (reference sequence). This CDR3 is built from 12 residues. The junction had 5 bases not matched to a gene; V was cut back by 3 bases and J by 9 bases. The CDR3 coding sequence is TGTGCCAGCAGCCAGGGGCGGGAGCGGCAGTACTTC. This gives the protein CASSQGRERQYF.

This clonotype was found a few times. V gene TRBV4-3 combines with J gene TRBJ1-1, with a tentative D call TRBD1 (5 bases). Germline loops: CDR1 LGHNA, CDR2 YSLEER. This CDR3 spans 16 amino acids. Trimming stripped 0 bases from V and 1 base from J, with 12 bases between. For the CDR3, the DNA is TGCGCCAGCAGCCAAGATCGGGACGGAGGGAACACTGAAGCTTTCTTT. Translated: CASSQDRDGGNTEAFF.

This clonotype was found many times. The CDR3 coding sequence is TGTGCCAGCAGCCAAGATCGGGCGCCTTCACCCCTCCACTTT. Residues: CASSQDRAPSPLHF. The gene calls are TRBV14 and TRBJ1-6; D remains unclear. Germline values: CDR1 SGHDN, CDR2 FVKESK. V lost 0 bases and J lost 9, with 9 bases in between. The CDR3 runs to 14 residues.

This clonotype appeared a few times. The chain joins TRBV29-1 to TRBJ1-1; D remains unclear. Trimming took off 5 bases at V and 5 bases at J, with 9 bases between the two ends. Germline V gene data show CDR1 as SQVTM and CDR2 as ANQGSEA. This CDR3 has 11 residues. The CDR3 DNA reads TGCAGCGTTCCGCGGGAGACTGAAGCTTTCTTT. Its protein product is CSVPRETEAFF.

This clonotype was seen many times. V is TRBV11-1 and J is TRBJ2-7; D may be TRBD1 (6 bases). The V end was cut by 3 bases, the J end by 3 bases, with 12 bases between. This CDR3 is built from 14 residues. Germline CDR1 SGHAT, CDR2 FQDESV (reference sequence). CDR3 DNA sequence: TGTGCCAGCAGCTTGAGGGGGAACCACTACGAGCAGTACTTC. Protein product: CASSLRGNHYEQYF.

The chain joins TRBV20-1 to TRBJ2-7, with 10 bases identical to TRBD2. V lost 5 bases and J lost 4; bases outside the gene matches: 5. The CDR3 is 13 residues long. The germline V gene has CDR1 DFQATT and CDR2 SNEGSKA (reference sequence). CDR3 coding DNA: TGCAGTGCTTCGAGCGGGAGGGTTTACGAGCAGTACTTC. It specifies CSASSGRVYEQYF.

This clonotype was counted many times. The rearrangement uses TRBV6-2 or TRBV6-3 and TRBJ2-7; 9 nucleotides agree with TRBD1. The germline CDR1 and CDR2 sequences are MNHEY and SVGEGT. V lost 7 bases to trimming and J lost 6 bases; unmatched junction nucleotides: 10. The CDR3 length is 14 residues. CDR3 loop: CASTGWTGAPEQYF. The CDR3 DNA sequence: TGTGCCAGCACCGGATGGACAGGGGCCCCCGAGCAGTACTTC.

The V gene is TRBV15, the J gene TRBJ2-7, with D possibly matching TRBD2 (5 bases). V lost 0 bases to trimming and J lost 1 base, with 10 bases between them. The CDR3 totals 15 residues. Germline V gene data show CDR1 as LNHNV and CDR2 as YYDKDF (reference sequence). Written as DNA, the CDR3 is TGTGCCACCAGCAGAGAACCTAGCCCTTCCTACGAGCAGTACTTC. Amino acids: CATSREPSPSYEQYF.

Ten or more counts support this clonotype. The chain uses TRBV6-5 and TRBJ1-5; possible D gene TRBD1, 6 bases. The CDR3 has 16 amino acids. V was clipped by 2 bases and J by 1 base, with 12 bases between them. From germline, CDR1 is MNHEY and CDR2 SVGAGI. The CDR3 nucleotides are TGTGCCAGCAGTTACCAGGGGCCTGGGAGCAATCAGCCCCAGCATTTT. Encoded protein: CASSYQGPGSNQPQHF.

This clonotype was seen many times. The rearrangement links TRBV7-6 to TRBJ2-1; TRBD2 matches at 14 bases. In germline, CDR1 is SGHVS, CDR2 FNYEAQ. The CDR3 extends over 17 amino acids. Trimming took 5 bases from V and 3 from J; bases not matched to a gene: 6. The CDR3 sequence is CASSSGLAGGNYNEQFF. The CDR3 coding sequence is TGTGCCAGCAGCAGCGGACTAGCGGGAGGCAACTACAATGAGCAGTTCTTC.

This clonotype was detected ten times or more. The CDR3 spells CASSPLTGDYNQPQHF. CDR3 coding DNA: TGTGCCAGCAGTCCACTGACAGGGGACTACAATCAGCCCCAGCATTTT. The chain recombines TRBV27 with TRBJ1-5, with 8 bases that match TRBD1. J was trimmed by 3 bases and V by 5 bases; bases with no gene match: 9. From germline, CDR1 is MNHEY and CDR2 SMNVEV (reference sequence). There are 16 residues in the CDR3.

This clonotype was picked up many times. The chain uses TRBV29-1 and TRBJ2-3; D may be TRBD1 (6 bases). The V gene lost 3 bases and the J gene lost 4 bases, with 17 bases spanning the gap. Germline CDR1 is SQVTM and CDR2 is ANQGSEA. CDR3 length: 15 residues. CDR3: CSVDGTSLGADTQYF. DNA of the CDR3: TGCAGCGTTGATGGGACATCCCTAGGCGCAGATACGCAGTATTTT.

This clonotype was picked up a small number of times. The chain employs TRBV7-9 and TRBJ2-7, with TRBD1 matching 7 bases. Germline loops: CDR1 SEHNR, CDR2 FQNEAQ (reference sequence). V lost 2 bases and J lost 5; bases outside the gene matches: 6. The CDR3 has 14 residues. The CDR3 region has the DNA TGTGCCAGCAGCTTAAACCAGGGGGTCGACGAGCAGTACTTC. This codes for CASSLNQGVDEQYF.

In this sample, this clonotype turned up many times. The chain has TRBV6-1 and TRBJ1-5; D not certain. Germline-derived CDR1 and CDR2 are MNHNS and SASEGT. The CDR3 has 14 residues. V lost 3 bases to trimming and J lost 4 bases, with 10 bases between them. In nucleotides, the CDR3 is TGTGCCAGCAGTGACGGGATAGCGAATCAGCCCCAGCATTTT. The encoded protein is CASSDGIANQPQHF.

This clonotype occurred many times. The rearrangement joins TRBV10-3 to TRBJ1-2; 10 bases agree with TRBD1. Trimming removed 3 bases from V and 5 bases from J; junction bases left unmatched: 6. Germline-derived CDR1 and CDR2 are ENHRY and SYGVKD. The CDR3 spans 15 residues. CDR3 nucleotides: TGTGCCATCAGTGAAGGGACAGGGGATGGTTATGGCTACACCTTC. Translation: CAISEGTGDGYGYTF.

The chain links TRBV7-9 to TRBJ2-7; 9 nucleotides agree with TRBD2. This CDR3 is 16 amino acids long. Germline CDR1 SEHNR, CDR2 FQNEAQ (reference sequence). Trimming at V came to 4 bases and at J to 3 bases, leaving 10 bases not matched to a gene. The CDR3 protein is CASSSTTGLANYEQYF. CDR3 DNA: TGTGCCAGCAGCTCCACCACCGGACTAGCGAACTACGAGCAGTACTTC.

This clonotype was seen many times. The V call is TRBV20-1, the J call TRBJ2-4; 12 bases are a match to TRBD2. The V gene end was trimmed by 0 bases and the J gene end by 2 bases; junction bases not matched to a gene: 5. There are 17 residues in the CDR3. Per germline, CDR1 DFQATT and CDR2 SNEGSKA (reference sequence). The CDR3: CSARDLAGGESKNIQYF. In nucleotides, the CDR3 is TGCAGTGCTAGAGATCTAGCGGGAGGGGAGTCCAAAAACATTCAGTACTTC.